This record concerns one TCR beta chain sequence. Antigen unknown. The V and J ends lost 6 bases and 5 bases respectively, with 12 bases between them. This CDR3 is built from 13 residues. Germline V gene sequence: CDR1 SGHAT, CDR2 FQNNGV. TCRdb reanalysed the reads using MiXCR and keeps one entry per CDR3 protein. The repertoire holds some 100,000 distinct CDR3 sequences, with more than 20% as singletons. This entry comes from a study of T cell repertoires in cytomegalovirus infection. Across the study: Matching HLA type and CMV infection were both indicated by public TCR beta signatures. Regarding the study as a whole: Across the ex vivo response, the dominant clonotypes were HLA-C-restricted CMV-specific TCR beta clonotypes. Accumulated public TCR beta family frequency recognized individuals carrying CMV together with the relevant HLA.

The chain joins TRBV11-2 to TRBJ2-3, with D uncertain. This receptor was taken from a human donor in good health (CMV status not recorded). Some clones in this sample may be carry-over from other donors' samples. Sequenced material: CD8+ T cells from PBMCs. CDR3 DNA: TGTGCCAGCAGGGCGGTGGAGCGAGATACGCAGTATTTT. This sequence encodes CASRAVERDTQYF.